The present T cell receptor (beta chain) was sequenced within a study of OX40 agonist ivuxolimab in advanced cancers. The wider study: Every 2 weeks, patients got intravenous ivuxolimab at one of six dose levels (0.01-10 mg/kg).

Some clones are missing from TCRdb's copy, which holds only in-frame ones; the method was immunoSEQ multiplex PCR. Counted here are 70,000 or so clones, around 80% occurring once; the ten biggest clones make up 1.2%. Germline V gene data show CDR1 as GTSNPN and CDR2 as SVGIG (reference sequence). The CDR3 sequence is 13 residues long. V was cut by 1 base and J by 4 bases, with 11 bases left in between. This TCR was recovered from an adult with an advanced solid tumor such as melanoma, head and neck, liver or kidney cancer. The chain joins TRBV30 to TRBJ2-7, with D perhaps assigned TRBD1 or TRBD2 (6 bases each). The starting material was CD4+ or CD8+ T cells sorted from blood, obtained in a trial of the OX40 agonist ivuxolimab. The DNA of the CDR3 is TGTGCCTGGAGTGCCGGGGGCAATTACGAGCAGTACTTC. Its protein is CAWSAGGNYEQYF.